This T cell receptor beta chain originates from a study of blood T cell repertoires in COVID-19. Overall study context: Specimens from acute and convalescent COVID-19 originated in the United States, Italy and Spain.

Authors' data handling: Nucleated cell counts were estimated from reference gene primer amplification. Profiling relied on immunoSEQ multiplex PCR, and the TCRdb table lists in-frame clones only, not all of them. V and J calls plus clone size are reproduced from that table; the DNA served to infer D and trimming. The sample consists of roughly 250,000 clones, 86% of them appearing once. Living in 25 or so US areas, the participants were between 18 and 89 years of age. Clinical history as reported by participants underpinned cohort assignment. The sequenced sample was PBMCs or T cells enriched from blood (not recorded which). The TCR sequence derives from a woman aged 40 to 50 with acute COVID-19.

DNA of the CDR3: TGTGCCAGCAGCTTGGTTGAAGGGGTTATGGACACTGAAGCTTTCTTT. As protein: CASSLVEGVMDTEAFF. The chain has TRBV5-6 and TRBJ1-1; a weak D match, TRBD1 (5 bases). From germline, CDR1 is SGHDT and CDR2 YYEEEE. V was trimmed by 0 bases and J by 3 bases, leaving 15 bases between them. The CDR3 is made up of 16 amino acids.